The table lists the clone carrying this T cell receptor (beta chain) with a count of one. Its antigen is undetermined. TCRdb keeps only in-frame clones here, not all; method: immunoSEQ multiplex PCR. Altogether roughly 500,000 clones are present, about 82% being singletons, with the ten largest covering under 15%. Trimming took off 0 bases at V and 2 bases at J, with 8 bases between the two ends. This CDR3 comprises 15 residues. Germline CDR1 is LNHNV and CDR2 is YYDKDF (reference sequence). Unsorted samples, those not sorted, used 70 million to 95 million PBMCs for genomic DNA. This entry belongs to a study of shared clonotypes between healthy human individuals. Notes on the study in general: Donors were few, which limited the genetic and exposure-history diversity represented.

The material sequenced was PBMCs. This sequence was found in a woman in her forties in good health. Some clones in this sample may be carry-over from other donors' samples. J is TRBJ1-3 and V is TRBV15; weak D call: TRBD1 (5 bases). The CDR3 here is CATSRDVGAGNTIYF. The CDR3, as DNA: TGTGCCACCAGCAGAGATGTGGGGGCTGGAAACACCATATATTTT.